This T cell receptor beta chain was profiled in a study of blood T cell repertoires in COVID-19. Study details: Spain, Italy and the United States supplied samples that represented acute and convalescent COVID-19.

Here immunoSEQ multiplex PCR was the method, and the copy in TCRdb shows in-frame clones only, minus some. The table includes around 72,000 clones, about nine tenths detected once. CDR3 size: 15 residues. Germline CDR1 reads MNHNS; CDR2 reads SASEGT. The V segment lost 3 bases and the J segment 5 bases; nucleotides outside the gene matches: 9. J is TRBJ2-7 and V is TRBV6-1, with 8 bases identical to TRBD2. The sequence derives from a man aged 65 to 85 with active or convalescent COVID-19. Sequences were obtained from peripheral blood. The CDR3 loop reads CASSDAGTSLDEQYF. CDR3 DNA sequence: TGTGCCAGCAGTGATGCGGGGACTAGTCTCGACGAGCAGTACTTC.